These T cell receptor beta chains were read from a single sample in a study of PD-1 blockade in classical Hodgkin lymphoma. Here immunoSEQ multiplex PCR was the method, and the copy in TCRdb shows in-frame clones only, minus some. Of around 26,000 clones listed, 75% to 90% are singletons. The sequencing here drew on CD4+ T cells from blood, taken before the fourth cycle of nivolumab. These TCRs come from a human donor with classical Hodgkin lymphoma. The CDR3 runs from the conserved cysteine through the conserved F or W. A D gene is named only where the DNA matches it firmly. The size of a clone is reported for some rows only, either as once, few or many, or as a class for expanded clones.

clone_size j_call d_call v_call cdr3_nt cdr3_aa
few TRBJ1-2 - TRBV30 TGTGCCTGGAGTGTACAGATCGGCGGCTACACCTTC CAWSVQIGGYTF
once TRBJ2-3 TRBD2 TRBV7-3 TGTGCCAGCAGCTTACGGACTAGCGGGGAAACAGATACGCAGTATTTT CASSLRTSGETDTQYF
- TRBJ1-2 - TRBV11-3 TGTGCCAGCAGCTGCAGGGTACGGCTATATGGCTACACCTTC CASSCRVRLYGYTF
- TRBJ2-3 TRBD1 TRBV5-1 TGCGCCAGCAGCCCCCAGGACAGGGGAGATACGCAGTATTTT CASSPQDRGDTQYF
- TRBJ1-6 TRBD1 TRBV4-3 TGCGCCAGCAGCCGTTCAGGGGGCATAGATTCACCCCTCCACTTT CASSRSGGIDSPLHF
- TRBJ2-3 - TRBV5-4 TGTGCCAGCAGCTTGGAAGGCTTAACTAGCACAGATACGCAGTATTTT CASSLEGLTSTDTQYF
- TRBJ1-1 TRBD1 TRBV4-3 TGCGCCAGCAGCCAAGTCTTGCTCGACAGGGTCACTGAAGCTTTCTTT CASSQVLLDRVTEAFF
- TRBJ2-7 - TRBV13 TGTGCCAGCAGCCTAGCCAGGCCCTCCTACGAGCAGTACTTC CASSLARPSYEQYF
once TRBJ2-2 TRBD1 TRBV19 TGTGCCAGTAGTATCCTACGACAGGGCCCCGGGGAGCTGTTTTTT CASSILRQGPGELFF
- TRBJ2-2 - TRBV2 TGTGCCAGCCGTCAGGGGAGCACCGGGGAGCTGTTTTTT CASRQGSTGELFF
- TRBJ1-1 - TRBV7-2 TGTGCCAGCCGACGACATGGGAACACTGAAGCTTTCTTT CASRRHGNTEAFF
- TRBJ1-1 TRBD1 TRBV28 TGTGCCAGCAGTTTTCGGACAGGCAAATTGAACACTGAAGCTTTCTTT CASSFRTGKLNTEAFF
- TRBJ1-2 TRBD1 TRBV19 TGTGCCAGTACTCCTCGGGGTGGGACAGGGCGCACATATGGCTACACCTTC CASTPRGGTGRTYGYTF
- TRBJ1-1 TRBD1 TRBV7-9 TGTGCCAGCAGCGCCCACCGGACAGGGAGGGTATCGGACACTGAAGCTTTCTTT CASSAHRTGRVSDTEAFF
- TRBJ1-3 - TRBV7-9 TGTGCCAGCAGCCCGAGCGGATTGGGCGGAAACACCATATATTTT CASSPSGLGGNTIYF
few TRBJ1-2 TRBD1 TRBV29-1 TGCAGCGCCGGACAGGGGAACTATGGCTACACCTTC CSAGQGNYGYTF
- TRBJ2-3 TRBD2 TRBV7-2 TGTGCCAGCAGTTCAGGACTAGCGGGGGGGCACGATACGCAGTATTTT CASSSGLAGGHDTQYF
once TRBJ2-2 - TRBV5-4 TGTGCCAGCAGCTCGCAACAGGTCGCCCTTACCGGGGAGCTGTTTTTT CASSSQQVALTGELFF
- TRBJ1-1 TRBD1 TRBV11-2 TGTGCCAGCAGCTTAACAGGGGGCGGCACTGAAGCTTTCTTT CASSLTGGGTEAFF
- TRBJ2-3 - TRBV5-1 TGCGCCAGCAGCTTGTCCTCGGATTATACGCAGTATTTT CASSLSSDYTQYF
once TRBJ2-7 - TRBV7-2 TGTGCCAGCAGCCCTAGGACCTCTTCCTACGAGCAGTACTTC CASSPRTSSYEQYF
few TRBJ1-5 - TRBV7-9 TGTGCCAGCAGCCCCCACGGGGGGGACCTTTCACAGCCCCAGCATTTT CASSPHGGDLSQPQHF
- TRBJ2-5 - TRBV19 TGTGCCAGTAGTAACACAGTTTCCCAAGAGACCCAGTACTTC CASSNTVSQETQYF
- TRBJ2-1 - TRBV15 TGTGCCACCAGCAGAGATATGGCCTATTACAATGAGCAGTTCTTC CATSRDMAYYNEQFF
- TRBJ1-5 TRBD1 TRBV7-8 TGTGCCAGCAGCTTAGGACAGGGGGCCCAGGGCGTAAATCAGCCCCAGCATTTT CASSLGQGAQGVNQPQHF
- TRBJ2-5 TRBD1 TRBV25-1 TGTGCCAGCAGTGAAATGGGACAGGGTCGAGAGACCCAGTACTTC CASSEMGQGRETQYF
- TRBJ2-7 - TRBV30 TGTGCCTGGAGTGTCGGAGGGGAACCCTACGAGCAGTACTTC CAWSVGGEPYEQYF
few TRBJ1-6 - TRBV30 TGTGCCTGGACCGTAGGCTCCTATAATTCACCCCTCCACTTT CAWTVGSYNSPLHF
- TRBJ1-5 - TRBV2 TGTGCCAGCAATCAAGGGGGGCTTCAGCCCCAGCATTTT CASNQGGLQPQHF
few TRBJ2-1 TRBD2 TRBV15 TGTGCCACCAGCAGAGATAGGACTAGCGGGGGTAATGAGCAGTTCTTC CATSRDRTSGGNEQFF
- TRBJ2-3 - TRBV7-9 TGTGCCAGCAGCTTACTCGCAGATACGCAGTATTTT CASSLLADTQYF
- TRBJ1-2 TRBD1 TRBV28 TGTGCCAGCACGACCCCCGGGACAGGGGGCTCTGGCTACACCTTC CASTTPGTGGSGYTF
once TRBJ2-5 - TRBV7-6 TGTGCCATCGGGCAAGAGACCCAGTACTTC CAIGQETQYF
- TRBJ1-1 - TRBV10-2 TGCGCCAGCAGCCCCCACGGGGGGCTGGCCACTGAAGCTTTCTTT CASSPHGGLATEAFF
- TRBJ2-5 TRBD2 TRBV30 TGTGCCTGGAGTAGGACTAGCCAAGAGACCCAGTACTTC CAWSRTSQETQYF
- TRBJ2-3 TRBD2 TRBV4-3 TGCGCCAGCAGCCAAGAACAGCGGGGGGCCACCACTCCGCAGTATTTT CASSQEQRGATTPQYF
few TRBJ1-2 - TRBV6-1 TGTGCCAGCAACCAGGTGCGCCCTCTGAACTATGGCTACACCTTC CASNQVRPLNYGYTF
- TRBJ1-3 - TRBV30 TGTGCCTGGAGTGTACGCAGTTTTCCCGAAAACACCATATATTTT CAWSVRSFPENTIYF
once TRBJ1-2 TRBD1 TRBV7-2 TGTGCCAGCAGCTTAGCGACAGGGAACCAGTATGGCTACACCTTC CASSLATGNQYGYTF
- TRBJ1-2 - TRBV28 TGTGCCAGCAGTCAACCCGGGGCAGCATATGGCTACACCTTC CASSQPGAAYGYTF
- TRBJ2-5 TRBD1 TRBV5-1 TGCGCCAGCAGCCACGACAGGGATCAAGAGACCCAGTACTTC CASSHDRDQETQYF
few TRBJ1-5 - TRBV7-8 TGTGCCAGCAGCCAATTCACAACAACAGGGAGTAGGCAGCCCCAGCATTTT CASSQFTTTGSRQPQHF
- TRBJ1-2 - TRBV30 TGTGCCTGGGGAACTTATGGCTACACCTTC CAWGTYGYTF
- TRBJ2-1 - TRBV29-1 TGCAGCGTTGAAGGGGCAGTTGGGTCCAATGAGCAGTTCTTC CSVEGAVGSNEQFF
- TRBJ2-5 - TRBV9 TGTGCCAGCAGCGTAGGAATAAGGGAGACCCAGTACTTC CASSVGIRETQYF
- TRBJ2-5 TRBD1 TRBV7-3 TGTGCCAGCAGCCCCGGGACAGGGTTTTTGAAGACCCAGTACTTC CASSPGTGFLKTQYF
once TRBJ2-5 - TRBV19 TGTGCCAGTAGTACAGGTGACCCCCTGGGAGAGGAGACCCAGTACTTC CASSTGDPLGEETQYF